This is a list of T cell receptor beta chains from one sample in a study of T cell clones after liver transplantation. Generated by immunoSEQ multiplex PCR, the TCRdb table keeps only in-frame clones and is missing some. The profile shows around 110,000 clones, around nine tenths of them singletons. The material was CD4+ T cells from blood, obtained 12 months after liver transplant. Every receptor here comes from a human patient who received a liver transplant. Some T cells may be the graft donor's. CDR3s include the opening cysteine and the closing phenylalanine or tryptophan. The D gene is left open where the match is weak. Rows give clone size only sometimes, using once, few, many, or a class for an expanded clone.

clone_size | j_call | v_call | d_call | cdr3_nt | cdr3_aa
- | TRBJ2-5 | TRBV4-3 | - | TGCGCCAGCAGCCAAGTGGGTATAGCAGAGACCCAGTACTTC | CASSQVGIAETQYF
- | TRBJ2-1 | TRBV11-2 | TRBD2 | TGTGCCAGCAGGGAGGGGCGCGGGAGATCGTCAAATGAGCAGTTCTTC | CASREGRGRSSNEQFF
few | TRBJ2-4 | TRBV28 | - | TGTGCCAGCAGGGGGGGCGGGACAATAGAAAACATTCAGTACTTC | CASRGGGTIENIQYF
- | TRBJ2-7 | TRBV7-9 | TRBD1 | TGTGCCAGCAGATCAGGGGGTCCCAGTGGGGGCGAGCAGTACTTC | CASRSGGPSGGEQYF
- | TRBJ1-2 | TRBV5-1 | - | TGCGCCAGCAGCTTGGCGTCGTTGAACTATGGCTACACCTTC | CASSLASLNYGYTF
- | TRBJ2-7 | TRBV5-1 | TRBD1 | TGCGCCAGCAGCTTGCGGGACAGGGACGAGCAGTACTTC | CASSLRDRDEQYF
- | TRBJ2-6 | TRBV5-6 | - | TGTGCCAGCAGCCGGGGGGCGGTGAACTCTGGGGCCAACGTCCTGACTTTC | CASSRGAVNSGANVLTF
- | TRBJ2-3 | TRBV30 | TRBD2 | TGTGCCTGGAGTGAGGGACTAGCGGGAGTCTCTAGCACAGATACGCAGTATTTT | CAWSEGLAGVSSTDTQYF
- | TRBJ2-7 | TRBV5-4 | TRBD2 | TGTGCCAGCAGCAGCCGGACTAGCGGGAAGGACGAGCAGTACTTC | CASSSRTSGKDEQYF
- | TRBJ2-2 | TRBV28 | TRBD1 | TGTGCCAGCAGACCCGGGACAGGGGGAGCCGGGGAGCTGTTTTTT | CASRPGTGGAGELFF
- | TRBJ1-1 | TRBV29-1 | - | TGCAGCCTAGGAGGCGGCCTCACTGAAGCTTTCTTT | CSLGGGLTEAFF
- | TRBJ2-1 | TRBV19 | - | TGTGCCAGTAGTAGGAGCGGATTATACAATGAGCAGTTCTTC | CASSRSGLYNEQFF
- | TRBJ1-1 | TRBV7-9 | - | TGTGCCAGCACCAGCGGAGGGGCCCTCCATTCCCACTTT | CASTSGGALHSHF
- | TRBJ2-3 | TRBV5-1 | - | TGCGCCAGCAGCTCCCCAGACAGCACAGATACGCAGTATTTT | CASSSPDSTDTQYF
- | TRBJ1-1 | TRBV6-5 | TRBD1 | TGTGCCAGCAGTTACCTAACAGGGGATGAAGCTTTCTTT | CASSYLTGDEAFF
once | TRBJ2-7 | TRBV7-2 | - | TGTGCCAGCAGCTTAGTGGGGAGGAGCGAGCAGTACTTC | CASSLVGRSEQYF
- | TRBJ1-2 | TRBV9 | - | TGTGCCAGCAGCGTGTGGGGACAAACATCGGGTGGCTACACCTTC | CASSVWGQTSGGYTF
- | TRBJ2-4 | TRBV5-1 | - | TGCGCCAGCAGCTTGGCCGTAGGGGATGGAAACATTCAGTACTTC | CASSLAVGDGNIQYF
- | TRBJ2-3 | TRBV9 | - | TGTGCCAGCAGCGCCTCAGGCGTAGATACGCAGTATTTT | CASSASGVDTQYF
- | TRBJ1-5 | TRBV2 | - | TGTGCCAGCAGTTATGGCAGGCTGGGAAGCAATCAGCCCCAGCATTTT | CASSYGRLGSNQPQHF
- | TRBJ2-3 | TRBV2 | TRBD2 | TGTGCCAGCAGGGGACTAGCGGGAGTTAGAGATACGCAGTATTTT | CASRGLAGVRDTQYF
- | TRBJ1-4 | TRBV5-4 | - | TGTGCCAGCAGCGGTGGGGCGGGGGAAAAACTGTTTTTT | CASSGGAGEKLFF
- | TRBJ1-3 | TRBV4-3 | - | TGCGCCAGCAGCCAAGATGGGCAGGCAAGAGGATACTCTGGAAACACCATATATTTT | CASSQDGQARGYSGNTIYF